Below, 6 T cell receptor beta chains from the same sample are listed, as sequenced in a study of Tregs in tolerant kidney transplant recipients. Profiling relied on immunoSEQ multiplex PCR, and the TCRdb table lists in-frame clones only, not all of them. Recorded for this sample: approximately 49,000 clones. The starting material was CD4+ T cells from blood, obtained before the transplant. These receptors were obtained from a human donor who received a combined kidney and bone marrow transplant.

The CDR3 loop reads CASSVAGARQETQYF. CDR3 DNA (partial): TGTGCCAGCAGTGTAGCGGGAGCCAGACAAGAGACC. This chain joins TRBV7-9 and TRBJ2-5, with TRBD2 matching over 9 bases. The CDR3 extends 3 residues past the end of the read, so its final part is completed from the germline J gene. CDR1 and CDR2 (germline): SEHNR, FQNEAQ (reference sequence). The CDR3 contains 15 residues. V lost 6 bases and J lost 2; bases outside the gene matches: 7.

In the case of this clone: Coverage ceases 3 residues before the CDR3 finishes, and the germline J gene fills in the end. The chain couples TRBV6-1 to TRBJ2-1; 13 positions match TRBD2. CDR3 size: 15 residues. Germline-derived CDR1 and CDR2 are MNHNS and SASEGT. V trimming: 1 base; J trimming: 8 bases; junction bases outside the gene matches: 2. The DNA read from the CDR3 is TGTGCCAGCAGTGAAGAACTAGCGGGAGGGTATGAG. This codes for CASSEELAGGYE. The complete CDR3 protein is CASSEELAGGYEQFF.

About this clone: The CDR3 end is not reached by the read, which stops 3 residues before it; the germline J gene fills it in. This sequence joins TRBV30 and TRBJ2-5; D is uncertain. Between the trimmed V and J ends, which lost 0 bases and 5 bases, there was a span of 4 bases. This CDR3 is 11 amino acids long. In germline, CDR1 is GTSNPN, CDR2 SVGIG (reference sequence). This CDR3 reads CAWSVRETQYF. Partial CDR3 DNA: TGTGCCTGGAGTGTCAGGGAGACC.

On this clone itself: From the germline J gene comes the end of the CDR3, since the read stops 3 residues before it. The chain recombines TRBV5-1 with TRBJ2-1, with TRBD2 matching 12 bases. CDR1 and CDR2 (germline): SGHRS, YFSETQ. The CDR3 sequence is 14 residues long. Trimming at V came to 4 bases and at J to 9 bases, leaving 5 bases not matched to a gene. Incomplete CDR3 DNA: TGCGCCAGCAGCCTGGGGACTAGCGGGCTTGAG. It specifies CASSLGTSGLE. From start to end, the CDR3 is CASSLGTSGLEQFF.

A remark on this clone: The CDR3 is cut off 3 residues early in the read; its end comes from the germline J gene. The chain combines TRBV19 with TRBJ2-2; TRBD2 aligns across 9 bases. The CDR3 has 15 residues. Germline V gene lookup returns CDR1 LNHDA and CDR2 SQIVND (reference sequence). V was clipped by 4 bases and J by 5 bases; unmatched bases: 5. This CDR3 reads CASSKLAGRTGELFF. CDR3 DNA (partial): TGTGCCAGTAGTAAGCTAGCGGGACGGACCGGGGAG. Combining the CDR3 with reference TRBV19 and TRBJ2-2 gives the whole variable domain DGGITQSPKYLFRKEGQNVTLSCEQNLNHDAMYWYRQDPGQGLRLIYYSQIVNDFQKGDIAEGYSVSREKKESFPLTVTSAQKNPTAFYLCASSKLAGRTGELFFGEGSRLTVL.

Notes on this clone: The read stops 3 residues short of the end of the CDR3; the missing end is completed from the germline J gene. The chain combines TRBV10-3 with TRBJ2-7, with 8 bases fitting TRBD2. Germline lookup yields CDR1 ENHRY and CDR2 SYGVKD. This CDR3 comprises 14 residues. With V trimmed by 5 bases and J by 6 bases, 9 bases remained unmatched. The sequenced part of the CDR3 DNA is TGTGCCATCAGTACTACGACTAGCGTAGGCGAG. Translation gives CAISTTTSVGE. The entire CDR3 reads CAISTTTSVGEQYF.